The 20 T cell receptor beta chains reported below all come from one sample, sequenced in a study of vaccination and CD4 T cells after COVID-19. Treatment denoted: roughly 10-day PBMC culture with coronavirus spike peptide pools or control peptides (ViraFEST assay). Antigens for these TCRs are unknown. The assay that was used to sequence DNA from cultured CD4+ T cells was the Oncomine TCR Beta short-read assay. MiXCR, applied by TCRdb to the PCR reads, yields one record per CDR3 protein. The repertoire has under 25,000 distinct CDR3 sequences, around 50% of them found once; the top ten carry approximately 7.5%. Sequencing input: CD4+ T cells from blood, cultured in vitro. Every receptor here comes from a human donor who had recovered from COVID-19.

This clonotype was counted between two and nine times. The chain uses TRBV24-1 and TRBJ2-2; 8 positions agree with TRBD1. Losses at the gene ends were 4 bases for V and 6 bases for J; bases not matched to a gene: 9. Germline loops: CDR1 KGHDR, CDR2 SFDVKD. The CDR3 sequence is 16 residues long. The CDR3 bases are TGTGCCACCAGTGACCCAGGACAGGGTGAGGCCGGGGAGCTGTTTTTT. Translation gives CATSDPGQGEAGELFF.

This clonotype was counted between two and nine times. The CDR3 region is CASSLAAYTEAFF. The CDR3 DNA follows: TGTGCCAGCAGCTTAGCCGCCTACACTGAAGCTTTCTTT. The chain couples TRBV11-2 to TRBJ1-1; the D is unclear. Germline V lookup: CDR1 SGHAT, CDR2 FQNNGV. Trimming stripped 1 base from V and 3 bases from J, with 6 bases between. This CDR3 is 13 amino acids long.

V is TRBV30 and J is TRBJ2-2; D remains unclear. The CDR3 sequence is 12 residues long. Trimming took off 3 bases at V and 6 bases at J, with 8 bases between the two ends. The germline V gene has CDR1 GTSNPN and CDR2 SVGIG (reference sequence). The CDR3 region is CAWRKGPGELFF. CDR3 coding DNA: TGTGCCTGGAGAAAGGGCCCCGGGGAGCTGTTTTTT. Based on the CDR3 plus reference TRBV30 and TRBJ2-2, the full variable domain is SQTIHQWPATLVQPVGSPLSLECTVEGTSNPNLYWYRQAAGRGLQLLFYSVGIGQISSEVPQNLSASRPQDRQFILSSKKLLLSDSGFYLCAWRKGPGELFFGEGSRLTVL.

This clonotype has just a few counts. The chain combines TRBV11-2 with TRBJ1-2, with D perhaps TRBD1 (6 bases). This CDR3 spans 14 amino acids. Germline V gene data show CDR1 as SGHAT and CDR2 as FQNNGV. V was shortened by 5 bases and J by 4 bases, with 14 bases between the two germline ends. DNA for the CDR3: TGTGCCAGCAGCAAAGCAGGGGCCTTCTATGGCTACACCTTC. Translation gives CASSKAGAFYGYTF.

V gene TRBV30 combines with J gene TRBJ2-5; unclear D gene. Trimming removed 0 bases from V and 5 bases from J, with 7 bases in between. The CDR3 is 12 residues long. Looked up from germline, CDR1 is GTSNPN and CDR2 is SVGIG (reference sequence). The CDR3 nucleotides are TGTGCCTGGAGTGTAGCGTCCGAGACCCAGTACTTC. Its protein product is CAWSVASETQYF.

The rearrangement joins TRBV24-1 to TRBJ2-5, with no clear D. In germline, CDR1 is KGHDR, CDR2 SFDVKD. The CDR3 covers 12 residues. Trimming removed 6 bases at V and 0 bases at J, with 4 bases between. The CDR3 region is CATSPDQETQYF. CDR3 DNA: TGTGCCACCAGTCCAGACCAAGAGACCCAGTACTTC.

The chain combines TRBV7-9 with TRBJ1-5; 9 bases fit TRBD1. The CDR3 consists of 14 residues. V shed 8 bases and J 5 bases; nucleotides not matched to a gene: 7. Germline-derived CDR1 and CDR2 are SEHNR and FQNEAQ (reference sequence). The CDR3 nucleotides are TGTGCCAGCTCTCCGGGACAGGGAGATCAGCCCCAGCATTTT. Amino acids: CASSPGQGDQPQHF.

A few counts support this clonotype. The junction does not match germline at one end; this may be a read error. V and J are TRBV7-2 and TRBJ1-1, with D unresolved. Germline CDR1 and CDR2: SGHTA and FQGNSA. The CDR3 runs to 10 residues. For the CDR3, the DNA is TGTGCCAGCACCTTACGTATAGGTTTCTTT. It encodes CASTLRIGFF.

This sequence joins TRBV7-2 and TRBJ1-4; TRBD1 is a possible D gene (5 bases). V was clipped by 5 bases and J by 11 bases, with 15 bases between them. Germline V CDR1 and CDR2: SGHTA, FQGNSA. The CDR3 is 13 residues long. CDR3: CASSPGGLDKLFF. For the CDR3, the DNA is TGTGCCAGCAGCCCCGGGGGACTAGACAAACTGTTTTTT. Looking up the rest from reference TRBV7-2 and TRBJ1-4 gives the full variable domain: GAGVSQSPSNKVTEKGKDVELRCDPISGHTALYWYRQSLGQGLEFLIYFQGNSAPDKSGLPSDRFSAERTGGSVSTLTIQRTQQEDSAVYLCASSPGGLDKLFFGSGTQLSVL.

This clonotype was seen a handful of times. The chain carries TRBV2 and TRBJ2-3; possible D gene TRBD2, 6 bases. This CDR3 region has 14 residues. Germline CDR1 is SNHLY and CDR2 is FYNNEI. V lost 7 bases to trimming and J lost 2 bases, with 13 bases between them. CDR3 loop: CASKPEGLTDTQYF. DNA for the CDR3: TGTGCCAGCAAACCCGAGGGACTCACAGATACGCAGTATTTT.

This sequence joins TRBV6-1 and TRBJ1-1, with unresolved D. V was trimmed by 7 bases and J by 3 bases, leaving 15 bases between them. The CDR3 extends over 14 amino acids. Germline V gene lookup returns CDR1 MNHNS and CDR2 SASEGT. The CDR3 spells CASIGMGRDTEAFF. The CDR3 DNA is TGTGCCAGCATCGGAATGGGAAGAGACACTGAAGCTTTCTTT.

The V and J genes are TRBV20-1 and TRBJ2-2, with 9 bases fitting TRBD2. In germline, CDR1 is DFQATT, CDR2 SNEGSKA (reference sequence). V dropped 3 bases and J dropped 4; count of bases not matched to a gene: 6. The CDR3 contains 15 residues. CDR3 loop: CSASVAGEGTGELFF. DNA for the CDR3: TGCAGTGCTAGTGTAGCGGGAGAGGGCACCGGGGAGCTGTTTTTT.

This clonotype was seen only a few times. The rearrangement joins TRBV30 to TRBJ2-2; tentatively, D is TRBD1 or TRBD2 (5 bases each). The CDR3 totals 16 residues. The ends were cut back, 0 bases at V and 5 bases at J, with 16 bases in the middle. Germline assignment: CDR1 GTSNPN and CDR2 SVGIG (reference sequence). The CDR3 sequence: CAWSVSRGPPTGELFF. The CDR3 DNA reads TGTGCCTGGAGTGTATCACGGGGACCGCCGACCGGGGAGCTGTTTTTT.

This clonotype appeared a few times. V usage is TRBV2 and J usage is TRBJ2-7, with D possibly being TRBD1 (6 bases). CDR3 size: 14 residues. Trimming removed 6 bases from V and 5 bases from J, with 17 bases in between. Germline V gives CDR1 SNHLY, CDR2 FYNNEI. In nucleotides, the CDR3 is TGTGCCAGCAGAGCCGGGACACAGGCCCACGAGCAGTACTTC. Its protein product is CASRAGTQAHEQYF.

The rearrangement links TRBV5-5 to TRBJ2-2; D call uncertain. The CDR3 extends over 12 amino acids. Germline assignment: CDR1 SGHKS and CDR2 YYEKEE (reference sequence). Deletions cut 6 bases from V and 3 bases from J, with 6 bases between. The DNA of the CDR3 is TGTGCCAGCACATACTACACCGGGGAGCTGTTTTTT. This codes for CASTYYTGELFF.

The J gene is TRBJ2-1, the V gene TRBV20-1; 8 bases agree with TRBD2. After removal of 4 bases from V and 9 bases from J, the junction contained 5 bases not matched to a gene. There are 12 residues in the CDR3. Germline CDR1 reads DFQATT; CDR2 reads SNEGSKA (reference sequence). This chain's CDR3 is CSAKQREIEQFF. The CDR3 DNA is TGCAGTGCTAAACAGCGGGAGATTGAGCAGTTCTTC.

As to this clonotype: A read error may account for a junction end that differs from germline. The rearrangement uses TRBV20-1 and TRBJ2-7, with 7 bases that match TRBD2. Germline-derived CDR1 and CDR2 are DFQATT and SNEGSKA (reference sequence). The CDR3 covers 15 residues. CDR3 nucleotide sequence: TGCAGTGCGGGTAATAGCGGGTCCACGAGTGAGGAGCGGTACTTC. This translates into CSAGNSGSTSEERYF.

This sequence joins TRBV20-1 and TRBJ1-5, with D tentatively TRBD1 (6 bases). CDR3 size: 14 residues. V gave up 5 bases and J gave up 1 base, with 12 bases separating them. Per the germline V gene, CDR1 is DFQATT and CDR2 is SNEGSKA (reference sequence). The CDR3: CSALRGGSNQPQHF. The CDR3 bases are TGCAGTGCTCTCAGGGGTGGGAGCAATCAGCCCCAGCATTTT.

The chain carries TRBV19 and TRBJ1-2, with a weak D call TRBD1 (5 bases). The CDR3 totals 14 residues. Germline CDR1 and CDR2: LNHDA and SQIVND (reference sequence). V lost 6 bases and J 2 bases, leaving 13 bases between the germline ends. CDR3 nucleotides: TGTGCCAGTAGGATGTCAGGGCTCAACTATGGCTACACCTTC. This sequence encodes CASRMSGLNYGYTF.

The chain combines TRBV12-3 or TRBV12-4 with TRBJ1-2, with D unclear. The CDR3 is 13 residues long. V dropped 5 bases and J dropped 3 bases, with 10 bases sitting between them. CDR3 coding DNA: TGTGCCAGCAGTACTTGGACGGACTATGGCTACACCTTC. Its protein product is CASSTWTDYGYTF.